The next 15 T cell receptor beta chains were all read from a single sample in a study of identical twins. TCRdb reanalysed the 5' RACE reads using MiXCR and keeps one entry per CDR3 protein. The data show roughly 750,000 distinct CDR3 sequences, approximately 21% seen once. The data also belong to a second study, concerning T cells expressing NK-cell markers.

Sequenced input: PBMCs. All receptors come from a young woman in good health.

The table lists this clonotype with a few counts. The chain uses TRBV5-1 and TRBJ1-1, with a weak D call TRBD1 (6 bases). CDR1 and CDR2 (germline): SGHRS, YFSETQ. The CDR3 sequence is 16 residues long. Trimming pared 4 bases from V and 3 bases from J, leaving 19 bases between. The CDR3 bases are TGCGCCAGCAGCAGACCAGGACAGATGTACGACACTGAAGCTTTCTTT. As protein: CASSRPGQMYDTEAFF.

The rearrangement uses TRBV7-9 and TRBJ1-6; D not resolved. V was pared by 2 bases and J by 10 bases, with 21 bases between. Germline lookup yields CDR1 SEHNR and CDR2 FQNEAQ (reference sequence). This CDR3 is 17 amino acids long. The CDR3 sequence is CASSLHARFPLQSPLHF. The CDR3 region has the DNA TGTGCCAGCAGCTTACATGCTCGGTTCCCCTTACAATCACCCCTCCACTTT.

The V gene is TRBV6-1, the J gene TRBJ2-2; D uncertain. Trimming cost V 3 bases and J 7 bases, with 12 bases left between them. There are 14 residues in the CDR3. Germline CDR1 and CDR2: MNHNS and SASEGT. CDR3 region: CASSERGLGGELFF. As DNA, the CDR3 is TGTGCCAGCAGTGAGAGAGGATTGGGCGGGGAGCTGTTTTTT.

In this sample, this clonotype turned up a few times. V usage is TRBV6-2 or TRBV6-3 and J usage is TRBJ2-7; TRBD2 is a possible D gene (5 bases). CDR3 length: 15 residues. Trimming cost V 2 bases and J 6 bases, with 17 bases left between them. Looked up from germline, CDR1 is MNHEY and CDR2 is SVGEGT. In DNA form, the CDR3 reads TGTGCCAGCAGTTACCTTAGGACTCCCTTACCCGAGCAGTACTTC. Translated, it gives CASSYLRTPLPEQYF.

The chain recombines TRBV6-2 or TRBV6-3 with TRBJ2-1, with 7 positions matching TRBD2. V was pared by 3 bases and J by 1 base, with 6 bases of the junction left unmatched. Germline-derived CDR1 and CDR2 are MNHEY and SVGEGT. CDR3 length: 16 amino acids. CDR3 DNA: TGTGCCAGCAGTTATCAGGGACTACGATCCTACAATGAGCAGTTCTTC. This gives the protein CASSYQGLRSYNEQFF.

This clonotype was seen many times. The rearrangement links TRBV5-1 to TRBJ1-1, with TRBD1 matching 8 bases. V shed 2 bases, J shed 5 bases, and the junction held 8 bases outside the gene matches. The CDR3 covers 15 residues. Germline loops: CDR1 SGHRS, CDR2 YFSETQ. The CDR3 spells CASSFTGGGRTEAFF. The CDR3 region has the DNA TGCGCCAGCAGCTTTACAGGGGGAGGAAGGACTGAAGCTTTCTTT.

Only a few counts were recorded for this clonotype. The rearrangement uses TRBV9 and TRBJ1-5; no clear D gene. CDR1 SGDLS and CDR2 YYNGEE come from the germline V gene. CDR3 length: 15 residues. The germline V and J ends were trimmed by 1 base and 5 bases, with 13 bases remaining between them. Here the CDR3 reads CASSVRGGGDQPQHF. The CDR3 nucleotides are TGTGCCAGCAGCGTACGCGGAGGCGGGGATCAGCCCCAGCATTTT.

There are a few counts of this clonotype. At one boundary the junction diverges from the germline segment, which might be a read error. The chain recombines TRBV20-1 with TRBJ1-5; D is unresolved. The V gene's germline CDR1 is DFQATT and CDR2 SNEGSKA (reference sequence). The CDR3 length is 11 residues. For the CDR3, the DNA is TGCAGTGCCAACGACGGTCGGACTTTAACATTT. Protein product: CSANDGRTLTF.

This clonotype was counted a single time. This chain links TRBV10-3 with TRBJ2-5, with TRBD2 matching over 9 bases. V lost 10 bases and J lost 5; bases outside the gene matches: 14. From germline, CDR1 is ENHRY and CDR2 SYGVKD. The CDR3 is made up of 15 amino acids. The CDR3 DNA is TGTGCCACCTCTTTCGGCGGGAGGGCCGGGGAGACCCAGTACTTC. This codes for CATSFGGRAGETQYF.

This sequence joins TRBV20-1 and TRBJ2-1; 12 bases are a match to TRBD2. Germline values: CDR1 DFQATT, CDR2 SNEGSKA (reference sequence). The CDR3 consists of 16 residues. V gave up 3 bases and J gave up 4 bases; unmatched junction bases: 7. The CDR3 DNA reads TGCAGTGCTAGTACGTCCGGACTAGCGGGGTACAATGAGCAGTTCTTC. It is translated as CSASTSGLAGYNEQFF.

J is TRBJ1-4 and V is TRBV5-5; TRBD1 aligns across 8 bases. This CDR3 region has 15 residues. Germline V gene sequence: CDR1 SGHKS, CDR2 YYEKEE (reference sequence). With 4 bases clipped from V and 7 bases from J, the junction kept 9 bases outside the gene matches. The CDR3 reads CASSTGQGRAEKLFF. The CDR3, as DNA: TGTGCCAGCAGCACCGGACAGGGACGAGCTGAAAAACTGTTTTTT.

This clonotype has just a few counts. Here the CDR3 DNA reads TGTGCCAGCAGCGGCGGGACAGATTCACCCCTCCACTTT. The encoded protein is CASSGGTDSPLHF. The chain carries TRBV9 and TRBJ1-6; 7 bases are a match to TRBD1. There are 13 residues in the CDR3. The germline V gene encodes CDR1 SGDLS and CDR2 YYNGEE. V trimming: 3 bases; J trimming: 8 bases; junction bases outside the gene matches: 2.

V and J are TRBV20-1 and TRBJ2-6; the match to TRBD1 covers 7 bases. The germline CDR1 and CDR2 sequences are DFQATT and SNEGSKA (reference sequence). This CDR3 region has 18 residues. V was clipped by 2 bases and J by 0 bases; unmatched bases: 10. DNA for the CDR3: TGCAGTGCTAGAAGCTGGGACAGTTCTCTCTCTGGGGCCAACGTCCTGACTTTC. This codes for CSARSWDSSLSGANVLTF.

This chain uses TRBV7-2 with TRBJ2-1; the D is unclear. CDR1 and CDR2 from the germline V gene are SGHTA and FQGNSA. The V and J ends lost 1 base and 12 bases respectively, with 10 bases between them. There are 12 residues in the CDR3. CDR3 bases: TGTGCCAGCAGCTTAGTCGGCGTTGTGCAGTTCTTC. Its protein is CASSLVGVVQFF.

This chain uses TRBV29-1 with TRBJ1-1; possible D gene TRBD1, 6 bases. The V gene's germline CDR1 is SQVTM and CDR2 ANQGSEA. V lost 4 bases and J 0 bases, leaving 12 bases between the germline ends. The CDR3 loop spans 14 amino acids. Written as DNA, the CDR3 is TGCAGCGTTGCTGGGGGCCCCATGAACACTGAAGCTTTCTTT. Encoded protein: CSVAGGPMNTEAFF.